The 9 T cell receptor beta chains presented below share a single source sample, sequenced in a study of blood T cell repertoires in COVID-19. Some clones are missing from TCRdb's copy, which holds only in-frame ones; the method was immunoSEQ multiplex PCR. The profile shows roughly 59,000 clones, about four fifths of them singletons. Sample: peripheral blood. The receptor source for this set is a human donor in a cohort sampled during active COVID-19.

The chain is built from TRBV7-9 and TRBJ2-1; 7 bases match TRBD1. Germline-derived CDR1 and CDR2 are SEHNR and FQNEAQ (reference sequence). Trimming cost V 5 bases and J 2 bases; bases outside gene matches: 6. The CDR3 runs to 15 residues. This CDR3 is CASSPDRETYNEQFF. DNA for the CDR3: TGTGCCAGCAGCCCCGACAGGGAGACCTACAATGAGCAGTTCTTC.

V usage is TRBV7-9 and J usage is TRBJ1-4, with 8 bases aligning to TRBD1. The germline V gene has CDR1 SEHNR and CDR2 FQNEAQ (reference sequence). J lost 7 bases, V lost 4 bases, and 11 bases had no gene match. This CDR3 region has 16 residues. CDR3 loop: CASSSLPGTGGEKLFF. CDR3 DNA sequence: TGTGCCAGCAGCTCACTACCCGGGACAGGAGGTGAAAAACTGTTTTTT.

The V and J genes are TRBV5-1 and TRBJ2-6, with a possible D match to TRBD1 (5 bases). V lost 0 bases, J lost 4 bases, and 11 bases lay in between. CDR3 size: 16 residues. In germline, CDR1 is SGHRS, CDR2 YFSETQ. In DNA form, the CDR3 reads TGCGCCAGCAGCTTGGAGGGGCGCAGGGGGGCCAACGTCCTGACTTTC. Amino acid sequence: CASSLEGRRGANVLTF. The full variable domain, in which reference TRBV5-1 and TRBJ2-6 provide the parts outside the CDR3, is KAGVTQTPRYLIKTRGQQVTLSCSPISGHRSVSWYQQTPGQGLQFLFEYFSETQRNKGNFPGRFSGRQFSNSRSEMNVSTLELGDSALYLCASSLEGRRGANVLTFGAGSRLTVL.

The chain links TRBV30 to TRBJ1-4; perhaps TRBD1 as D (6 bases). V was trimmed by 4 bases and J by 4 bases, leaving 16 bases between them. The germline CDR1 and CDR2 sequences are GTSNPN and SVGIG (reference sequence). The CDR3 is 15 residues long. CDR3 residues: CAWTPRGQFNEKLFF. CDR3 nucleotide sequence: TGTGCCTGGACCCCACGAGGACAGTTTAATGAAAAACTGTTTTTT.

The CDR3 sequence: CASSQGARWDWRGTRRETQYF. CDR3 bases: TGTGCCAGCAGCCAAGGGGCGAGGTGGGACTGGCGGGGCACAAGACGGGAGACCCAGTACTTC. This chain uses TRBV14 with TRBJ2-5; possible D gene TRBD2, 6 bases. The CDR3 consists of 21 residues. Deletions cut 1 base from V and 5 bases from J, with 32 bases between. Looked up from germline, CDR1 is SGHDN and CDR2 is FVKESK. The full variable domain, completed using reference TRBV14 and TRBJ2-5, is EAGVTQFPSHSVIEKGQTVTLRCDPISGHDNLYWYRRVMGKEIKFLLHFVKESKQDESGMPNNRFLAERTGGTYSTLKVQPAELEDSGVYFCASSQGARWDWRGTRRETQYFGPGTRLLVL.

The chain's CDR3 is CASSQDRGQNALYEQYF. The CDR3 DNA reads as TGTGCCAGCAGCCAGGACCGGGGACAGAATGCCCTCTACGAGCAGTACTTC. This chain joins TRBV5-8 and TRBJ2-7; 7 nucleotides align to TRBD1. The junction had 16 bases not matched to a gene; V was cut back by 4 bases and J by 3 bases. This CDR3 contains 17 residues. Germline CDR1 and CDR2: SGHTS and YDEGEE.

The sample holds a few counts of this clone. V gene TRBV12-3 or TRBV12-4 combines with J gene TRBJ1-3; 9 bases agree with TRBD1. The CDR3 runs 13 residues. With V trimmed by 5 bases and J by 10 bases, 6 bases remained unmatched. The CDR3 loop reads CASSPSGQGTIYF. The CDR3 DNA reads TGTGCCAGCAGTCCGTCCGGACAGGGGACCATATATTTT.

This chain links TRBV19 with TRBJ2-1, with TRBD2 matching 9 bases. In germline, CDR1 is LNHDA, CDR2 SQIVND (reference sequence). The CDR3 sequence is 16 residues long. Losses at the gene ends were 4 bases for V and 4 bases for J; bases not matched to a gene: 8. The CDR3 DNA sequence: TGTGCCAGTAGTAGCTTGGGGCGGGGGGGTTACAATGAGCAGTTCTTC. This gives the protein CASSSLGRGGYNEQFF. The variable domain in full, completed from reference TRBV19 and TRBJ2-1, reads DGGITQSPKYLFRKEGQNVTLSCEQNLNHDAMYWYRQDPGQGLRLIYYSQIVNDFQKGDIAEGYSVSREKKESFPLTVTSAQKNPTAFYLCASSSLGRGGYNEQFFGPGTRLTVL.

As to this clone: Other DNA variants within this sample encode the same CDR3. This chain connects TRBV7-2 to TRBJ2-7, with TRBD2 matching over 11 bases. Trimming removed 5 bases from V and 0 bases from J; junction bases left unmatched: 3. This CDR3 has 15 amino acids. Germline V gives CDR1 SGHTA, CDR2 FQGNSA. CDR3 sequence reads: CASSPGTSGSYEQYF. As DNA, the CDR3 is TGTGCCAGCAGCCCCGGGACTAGCGGCTCCTACGAGCAGTACTTC. Variable domain in full (rest from reference TRBV7-2 and TRBJ2-7): GAGVSQSPSNKVTEKGKDVELRCDPISGHTALYWYRQSLGQGLEFLIYFQGNSAPDKSGLPSDRFSAERTGGSVSTLTIQRTQQEDSAVYLCASSPGTSGSYEQYFGPGTRLTVT.